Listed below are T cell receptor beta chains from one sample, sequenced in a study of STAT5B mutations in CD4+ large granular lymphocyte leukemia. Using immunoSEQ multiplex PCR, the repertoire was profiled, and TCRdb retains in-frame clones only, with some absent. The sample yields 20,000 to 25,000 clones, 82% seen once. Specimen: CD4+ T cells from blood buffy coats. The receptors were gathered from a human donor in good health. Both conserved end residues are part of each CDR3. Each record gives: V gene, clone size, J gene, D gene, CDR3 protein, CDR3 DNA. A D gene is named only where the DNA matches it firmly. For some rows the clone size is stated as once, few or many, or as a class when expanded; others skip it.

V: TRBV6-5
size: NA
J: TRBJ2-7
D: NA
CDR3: CASSYFPPQGIEQYF
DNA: TGTGCCAGCAGTTACTTCCCTCCGCAGGGAATCGAGCAGTACTTC

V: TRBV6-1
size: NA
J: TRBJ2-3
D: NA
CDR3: CASKGGGGGTDTQYF
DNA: TGTGCCAGCAAGGGGGGAGGGGGCGGCACAGATACGCAGTATTTT

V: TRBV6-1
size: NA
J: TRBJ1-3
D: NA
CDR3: CASSDVWGSAGNTIYF
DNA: TGTGCCAGCAGTGATGTTTGGGGATCCGCTGGAAACACCATATATTTT

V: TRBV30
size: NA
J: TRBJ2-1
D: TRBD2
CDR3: CAWSDSFLAGGRDEQFF
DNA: TGTGCCTGGAGTGACTCCTTTCTAGCGGGAGGTAGGGATGAGCAGTTCTTC

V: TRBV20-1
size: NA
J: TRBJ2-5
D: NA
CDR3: CRIDSWETQYF
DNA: TGCAGGATTGATAGTTGGGAGACCCAGTACTTC

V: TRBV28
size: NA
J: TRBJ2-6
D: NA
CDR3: CASSLTSGVSGANVLTF
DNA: TGTGCCAGCAGTTTAACGTCCGGAGTATCAGGGGCCAACGTCCTGACTTTC

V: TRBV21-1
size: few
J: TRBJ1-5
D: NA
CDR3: CASSPRGGLNQPQHF
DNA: TGTGCCAGCAGCCCTCGCGGGGGCCTTAATCAGCCCCAGCATTTT

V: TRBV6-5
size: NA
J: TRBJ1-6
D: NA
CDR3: CASSSRRNSPLHF
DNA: TGTGCCAGCAGTTCCCGACGGAATTCACCCCTCCACTTT

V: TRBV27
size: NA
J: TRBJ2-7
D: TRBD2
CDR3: CASSRDRGGGEQYF
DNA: TGTGCCAGCAGTCGGGACCGGGGCGGGGGCGAGCAGTACTTC

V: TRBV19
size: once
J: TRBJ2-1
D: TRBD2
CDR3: CASRGLAGANYNEQFF
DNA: TGTGCCAGTAGGGGACTAGCGGGCGCCAACTACAATGAGCAGTTCTTC

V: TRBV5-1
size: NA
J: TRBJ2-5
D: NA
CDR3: CASSLVAQETQYF
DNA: TGCGCCAGCAGCTTGGTTGCCCAAGAGACCCAGTACTTC

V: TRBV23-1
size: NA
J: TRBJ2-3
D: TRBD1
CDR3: CASNPEKETGSTDTQYF
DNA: TGCGCCAGCAACCCTGAAAAGGAGACAGGGTCTACAGATACGCAGTATTTT

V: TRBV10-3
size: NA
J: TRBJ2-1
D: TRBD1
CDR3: CAISDLTGVEAGNEQFF
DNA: TGTGCCATCAGTGACCTGACAGGGGTCGAGGCGGGGAATGAGCAGTTCTTC

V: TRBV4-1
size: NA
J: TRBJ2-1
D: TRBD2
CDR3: CASSPRTSGRGNEQFF
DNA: TGCGCCAGCAGCCCCCGGACTAGCGGGAGGGGGAATGAGCAGTTCTTC

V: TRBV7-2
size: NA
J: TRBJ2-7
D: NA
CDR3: CASSLSVSYEQYF
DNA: TGTGCCAGCAGCTTAAGCGTCTCCTACGAGCAGTACTTC

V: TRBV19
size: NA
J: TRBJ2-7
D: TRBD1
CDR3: CASSGDRGFYEQYF
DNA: TGTGCCAGTAGTGGAGACAGGGGCTTTTACGAGCAGTACTTC

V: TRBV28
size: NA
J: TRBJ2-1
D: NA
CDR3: CASDRIRGYEQFF
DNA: TGTGCCAGCGATCGGATACGGGGCTATGAGCAGTTCTTC

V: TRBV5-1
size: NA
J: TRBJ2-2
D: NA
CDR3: CASSPTAGQGGELFF
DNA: TGCGCCAGCAGCCCTACGGCGGGCCAAGGGGGGGAGCTGTTTTTT

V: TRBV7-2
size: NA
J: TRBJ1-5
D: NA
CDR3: CASSPTRYQPQHF
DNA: TGTGCCAGCAGCCCCACGAGGTATCAGCCCCAGCATTTT

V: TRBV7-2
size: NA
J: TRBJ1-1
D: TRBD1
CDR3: CASSTTGGTEAFF
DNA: TGTGCCAGCAGCACCACAGGGGGAACTGAAGCTTTCTTT

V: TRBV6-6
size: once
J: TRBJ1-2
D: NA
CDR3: CASSYSGETSGYTF
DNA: TGTGCCAGCAGTTACTCGGGGGAGACGTCTGGCTACACCTTC

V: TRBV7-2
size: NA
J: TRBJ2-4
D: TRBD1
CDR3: CASSLGAGGHIQYF
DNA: TGTGCCAGCAGCTTAGGGGCAGGGGGCCACATTCAGTACTTC

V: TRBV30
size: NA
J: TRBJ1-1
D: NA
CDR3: CAWRDWNTEAFF
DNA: TGTGCCTGGAGGGATTGGAACACTGAAGCTTTCTTT

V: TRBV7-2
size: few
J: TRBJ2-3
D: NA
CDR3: CASSLNPGATDTQYF
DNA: TGTGCCAGCAGCTTAAACCCGGGGGCCACAGATACGCAGTATTTT

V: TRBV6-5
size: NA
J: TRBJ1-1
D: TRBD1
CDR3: CASSSRQGRNTEAFF
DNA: TGTGCCAGCAGTTCCCGACAGGGGCGGAACACTGAAGCTTTCTTT

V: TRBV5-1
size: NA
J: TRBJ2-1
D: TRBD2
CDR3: CASSLDGRDTQFF
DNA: TGCGCCAGCAGCTTGGACGGGAGGGATACCCAGTTCTTC

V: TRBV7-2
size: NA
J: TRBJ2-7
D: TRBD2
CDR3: CASSLNSGGLEQYF
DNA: TGTGCCAGCAGCCTAAATAGCGGGGGGCTCGAGCAGTACTTC

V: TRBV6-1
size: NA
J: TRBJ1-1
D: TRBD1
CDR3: CASSALNRGNTEAFF
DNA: TGTGCCAGCAGTGCCCTCAACAGGGGCAACACTGAAGCTTTCTTT

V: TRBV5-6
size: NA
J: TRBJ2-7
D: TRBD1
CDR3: CASSSTGVTYEQYF
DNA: TGTGCCAGCAGCTCCACAGGGGTTACCTACGAGCAGTACTTC

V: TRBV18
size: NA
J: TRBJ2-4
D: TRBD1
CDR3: CASSPDRGHRKNIQYF
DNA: TGTGCCAGCTCACCTGACAGGGGGCACCGCAAAAACATTCAGTACTTC

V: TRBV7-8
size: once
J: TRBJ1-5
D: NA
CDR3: CASSPQGNSNQPQHF
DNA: TGTGCCAGCAGCCCCCAGGGTAATAGCAATCAGCCCCAGCATTTT

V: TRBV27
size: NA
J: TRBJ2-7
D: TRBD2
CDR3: CASSFLAGNYEQYF
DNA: TGTGCCAGCAGTTTCCTAGCGGGGAACTACGAGCAGTACTTC

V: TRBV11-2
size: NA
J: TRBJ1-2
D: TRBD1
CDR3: CASSSSGTGGPAYGYTF
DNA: TGTGCCAGCAGCTCTTCCGGGACAGGGGGCCCCGCCTATGGCTACACCTTC

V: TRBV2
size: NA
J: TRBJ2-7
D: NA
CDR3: CASQRAVTYEQYF
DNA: TGTGCCAGCCAGAGAGCTGTTACCTACGAGCAGTACTTC

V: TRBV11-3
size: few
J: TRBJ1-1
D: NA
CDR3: CASSLLGQNEAFF
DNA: TGTGCCAGCAGCTTATTGGGGCAGAATGAAGCTTTCTTT

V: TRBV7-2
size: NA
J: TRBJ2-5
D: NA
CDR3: CASSHTDTLGTQYF
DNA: TGTGCCAGCAGCCACACAGACACGTTGGGGACCCAGTACTTC

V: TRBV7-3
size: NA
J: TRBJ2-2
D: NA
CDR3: CASSLLPLSNTGELFF
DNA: TGTGCCAGCAGCTTATTACCCCTCTCGAACACCGGGGAGCTGTTTTTT

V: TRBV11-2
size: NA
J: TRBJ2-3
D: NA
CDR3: CASSLDRDGPQYF
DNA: TGTGCCAGCAGCTTAGATCGGGACGGCCCGCAGTATTTT

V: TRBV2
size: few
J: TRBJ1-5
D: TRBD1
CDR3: CASSGGQGLSNQPQHF
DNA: TGTGCCAGCAGTGGGGGACAGGGACTTAGCAATCAGCCCCAGCATTTT

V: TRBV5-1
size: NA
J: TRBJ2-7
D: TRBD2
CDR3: CASSLAGGASGVDEQYF
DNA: TGCGCCAGCAGCTTGGCCGGAGGGGCTAGCGGGGTGGACGAGCAGTACTTC

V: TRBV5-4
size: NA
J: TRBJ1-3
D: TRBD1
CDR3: CASSLPGTGGNTIYF
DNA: TGTGCCAGCAGCCTTCCTGGGACAGGAGGAAACACCATATATTTT

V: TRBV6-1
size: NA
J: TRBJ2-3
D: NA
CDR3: CASSESGSVSTDTQYF
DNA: TGTGCCAGCAGTGAATCAGGTAGCGTAAGCACAGATACGCAGTATTTT

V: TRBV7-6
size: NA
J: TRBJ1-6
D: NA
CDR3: CASSRDNYNSPLHF
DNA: TGTGCCAGCAGCCGGGACAACTATAATTCACCCCTCCACTTT

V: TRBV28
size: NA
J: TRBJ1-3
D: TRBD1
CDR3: CASRVGQGGISGNTIYF
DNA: TGTGCCAGCAGAGTTGGACAGGGGGGAATCTCTGGAAACACCATATATTTT

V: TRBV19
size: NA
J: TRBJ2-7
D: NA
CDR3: CAGNSGAGEQYF
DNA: TGTGCCGGTAATTCCGGGGCGGGCGAGCAGTACTTC

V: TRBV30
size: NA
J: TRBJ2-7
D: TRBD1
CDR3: CACHPGTGAYEQYF
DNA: TGTGCCTGCCACCCCGGGACAGGAGCCTACGAGCAGTACTTC